Below, 30 T cell receptor beta chains from the same sample are listed, as sequenced in a study of OX40 agonist ivuxolimab in advanced cancers. Method: immunoSEQ multiplex PCR; TCRdb's copy keeps in-frame clones and lacks some. The sample lists roughly 76,000 clones, approximately 83% occurring once. The sample in question was CD4+ or CD8+ T cells sorted from blood, obtained in a trial of the OX40 agonist ivuxolimab. These receptors all come from an adult with an advanced solid tumor such as melanoma, head and neck, liver or kidney cancer.

This clone was recorded once. The V gene is TRBV9, the J gene TRBJ1-4, with 9 positions matching TRBD1. Germline-derived CDR1 and CDR2 are SGDLS and YYNGEE. V shed 2 bases, J shed 5 bases, and the junction held 7 bases outside the gene matches. The CDR3 is 16 residues long. The CDR3 coding sequence is TGTGCCAGCAGCGTGGGGGCTGACAGGGGGAATGAAAAACTGTTTTTT. This gives the protein CASSVGADRGNEKLFF.

As for this clone: This may be a read error, as it is one base from a much larger clone. The sample holds other DNA sequences that translate to the same CDR3. This sequence joins TRBV18 and TRBJ2-2, with D unresolved. Between the trimmed V and J ends, which lost 3 bases and 4 bases, there was a span of 6 bases. The CDR3 spans 13 residues. Germline CDR1 reads KGHSH; CDR2 reads LQKENI. The CDR3 bases are TGTGCCAGCTCACCCGAAGGCACCGGGGAGCTGTTTTTT. Protein: CASSPEGTGELFF.

The genes are TRBV23-1 and TRBJ2-5; 7 nucleotides align to TRBD1. TRBV23-1 is classed as an ORF, of uncertain function. With V trimmed by 4 bases and J by 2 bases, 4 bases remained unmatched. There are 14 residues in the CDR3. CDR3 protein: CASSLGTDQETQYF. The CDR3 coding sequence is TGCGCCAGCAGTCTCGGGACAGATCAAGAGACCCAGTACTTC.

By sample fraction, this clone is medium-sized. V usage is TRBV14 and J usage is TRBJ1-2; 7 bases align to TRBD1. J was trimmed by 9 bases and V by 6 bases; bases with no gene match: 10. Germline CDR1 reads SGHDN; CDR2 reads FVKESK. The CDR3 consists of 13 residues. CDR3 amino acids: CASSPDRAYRYTF. In nucleotides, the CDR3 is TGTGCCAGCAGTCCCGACAGGGCCTACCGCTACACCTTC. Full variable domain (remainder filled in from reference TRBV14 and TRBJ1-2): EAGVTQFPSHSVIEKGQTVTLRCDPISGHDNLYWYRRVMGKEIKFLLHFVKESKQDESGMPNNRFLAERTGGTYSTLKVQPAELEDSGVYFCASSPDRAYRYTFGSGTRLTVV.

This clone appeared once. The chain couples TRBV5-6 to TRBJ2-3; 8 bases fit TRBD1. The CDR3 consists of 14 residues. Germline-derived CDR1 and CDR2 are SGHDT and YYEEEE. The junction had 3 bases not matched to a gene; V was cut back by 0 bases and J by 6 bases. The CDR3 nucleotides read TGTGCCAGCAGCTTGGGACAGGGGAAGGATACGCAGTATTTT. Its translation: CASSLGQGKDTQYF.

The CDR3 spells CASSPRGLAGYEQYF. The DNA of the CDR3 is TGTGCCAGCAGCCCCAGGGGACTAGCGGGATACGAGCAGTACTTC. The chain uses TRBV7-9 and TRBJ2-7, with 13 bases matching TRBD2. Germline CDR1 and CDR2: SEHNR and FQNEAQ (reference sequence). The trim removed 5 bases at V and 4 bases at J, leaving 5 bases unmatched. The CDR3 length is 15 residues.

The rearrangement joins TRBV6-5 to TRBJ1-1, with D maybe TRBD1 (5 bases). The CDR3 is made up of 11 amino acids. CDR1 and CDR2 (germline): MNHEY, SVGAGI. V was trimmed by 5 bases and J by 4 bases, leaving 5 bases between them. The CDR3 reads CASSRGTEAFF. The CDR3, as DNA: TGTGCCAGCAGTAGGGGCACTGAAGCTTTCTTT.

J is TRBJ1-1 and V is TRBV7-9, with D hard to call. The CDR3 loop spans 14 amino acids. V was pared by 4 bases and J by 0 bases, with 9 bases between. Germline CDR1 SEHNR, CDR2 FQNEAQ (reference sequence). This CDR3 is CASSSTALNTEAFF. Here the CDR3 DNA reads TGTGCCAGCAGCTCCACCGCGTTGAACACTGAAGCTTTCTTT. Full variable domain (remainder filled in from reference TRBV7-9 and TRBJ1-1): DTGVSQNPRHKITKRGQNVTFRCDPISEHNRLYWYRQTLGQGPEFLTYFQNEAQLEKSRLLSDRFSAERPKGSFSTLEIQRTEQGDSAMYLCASSSTALNTEAFFGQGTRLTVV.

In its sample, this clone was seen a few times. The rearrangement links TRBV15 to TRBJ1-5, with 10 positions matching TRBD1. The CDR3 runs 18 residues. Germline V gene sequence: CDR1 LNHNV, CDR2 YYDKDF (reference sequence). J lost 0 bases, V lost 2 bases, and 7 bases had no gene match. CDR3 residues: CATSRPSGTGDSNQPQHF. Written as DNA, the CDR3 is TGTGCCACCAGCAGACCCTCCGGGACAGGGGATAGCAATCAGCCCCAGCATTTT.

V and J are TRBV7-9 and TRBJ1-1; no reliable D call. Between the trimmed V and J ends, which lost 0 bases and 0 bases, there was a span of 5 bases. CDR1 and CDR2 (germline): SEHNR, FQNEAQ (reference sequence). The CDR3 is made up of 14 amino acids. CDR3 loop: CASSLAGMNTEAFF. The CDR3 DNA follows: TGTGCCAGCAGCTTAGCGGGCATGAACACTGAAGCTTTCTTT.

The chain combines TRBV6-1 with TRBJ1-2; 8 positions match TRBD1. The CDR3 totals 15 residues. J lost 11 bases, V lost 4 bases, and 15 bases had no gene match. The germline V gene has CDR1 MNHNS and CDR2 SASEGT. The CDR3 sequence is CASSGGREGDRGYTF. As DNA, the CDR3 is TGTGCCAGCAGTGGAGGGAGAGAGGGAGACAGGGGTTACACCTTC.

This chain uses TRBV7-8 with TRBJ2-5; no reliable D call. V was clipped by 2 bases and J by 1 base, with 8 bases between them. The CDR3 length is 14 residues. CDR1 SGHVS and CDR2 FQNEAQ come from the germline V gene. The CDR3 region has the DNA TGTGCCAGCAGCTTATCCGAACCCCAAGAGACCCAGTACTTC. Amino acid sequence: CASSLSEPQETQYF. The variable domain in full, with the rest retrieved from reference TRBV7-8 and TRBJ2-5, is GAGVSQSPRYKVAKRGQDVALRCDPISGHVSLFWYQQALGQGPEFLTYFQNEAQLDKSGLPSDRFFAERPEGSVSTLKIQRTQQEDSAVYLCASSLSEPQETQYFGPGTRLLVL.

This rearrangement joins TRBV27 to TRBJ1-2; the match to TRBD1 covers 9 bases. This CDR3 contains 12 residues. CDR1 MNHEY and CDR2 SMNVEV come from the germline V gene (reference sequence). The J segment lost 8 bases and the V segment lost 5 bases, leaving 3 bases of the junction unmatched. Here the CDR3 reads CASSGQGTGYTF. The CDR3 region has the DNA TGTGCCAGCAGTGGACAGGGGACCGGCTACACCTTC.

The CDR3 protein is CASNPIRGGSETQYF. The CDR3 region has the DNA TGTGCCAGCAACCCGATCAGAGGGGGTTCGGAGACCCAGTACTTC. V gene TRBV6-1 combines with J gene TRBJ2-5; possible D gene TRBD1, 6 bases. The V gene's germline CDR1 is MNHNS and CDR2 SASEGT. Trimming pared 7 bases from V and 5 bases from J, leaving 20 bases between. The CDR3 loop spans 15 amino acids.

This clone appeared a single time. The chain couples TRBV29-1 to TRBJ1-1, with 8 bases aligning to TRBD1. V lost 6 bases, J lost 3 bases, and 6 bases stayed unmatched. The CDR3 spans 13 residues. Germline lookup yields CDR1 SQVTM and CDR2 ANQGSEA. CDR3 residues: CSVAGGLDTEAFF. DNA for the CDR3: TGCAGCGTCGCAGGGGGCCTGGACACTGAAGCTTTCTTT.

The chain recombines TRBV5-1 with TRBJ2-1; TRBD2 matches 12 bases. The V gene end was trimmed by 4 bases and the J gene end by 2 bases; junction bases not matched to a gene: 1. The CDR3 is 15 residues long. The V gene's germline CDR1 is SGHRS and CDR2 YFSETQ. The CDR3 here is CASSPSGGAYNEQFF. In DNA, the CDR3 is TGCGCCAGCAGCCCTAGCGGGGGGGCCTACAATGAGCAGTTCTTC.

The gene calls are TRBV11-2 and TRBJ1-1; D remains unclear. V was clipped by 5 bases and J by 5 bases, with 18 bases between them. CDR1 SGHAT and CDR2 FQNNGV come from the germline V gene. The CDR3 runs 15 residues. The CDR3 reads CASSPTEGWGTEAFF. CDR3 sequence (DNA): TGTGCCAGCAGCCCGACGGAGGGTTGGGGTACTGAAGCTTTCTTT.

This clone is a singleton in its sample. V usage is TRBV5-4 and J usage is TRBJ2-1; 14 bases are a match to TRBD2. Germline assignment: CDR1 SGHNT and CDR2 YYREEE (reference sequence). This CDR3 has 18 amino acids. With 4 bases clipped from V and 4 bases from J, the junction kept 10 bases outside the gene matches. DNA for the CDR3: TGTGCCAGCAGCCCAGGACTAGCGGGGGGCAAACTATACAATGAGCAGTTCTTC. Residues: CASSPGLAGGKLYNEQFF.

This chain joins TRBV5-1 and TRBJ2-3, with D hard to call. The CDR3 extends over 13 amino acids. Trimming stripped 0 bases from V and 4 bases from J, with 6 bases between. The germline CDR1 and CDR2 sequences are SGHRS and YFSETQ. The CDR3 nucleotides read TGCGCCAGCAGCTTGGATCGAGCAGATACGCAGTATTTT. This sequence encodes CASSLDRADTQYF.

This sequence joins TRBV2 and TRBJ2-5; D gene unclear. Germline CDR1 and CDR2: SNHLY and FYNNEI. CDR3 length: 11 amino acids. Trimming stripped 4 bases from V and 5 bases from J, with 5 bases between. The CDR3 DNA follows: TGTGCCAGCAGTGCGGCTGAGACCCAGTACTTC. Residues: CASSAAETQYF.

The rearrangement joins TRBV27 to TRBJ1-1, with a weak D call TRBD1 (6 bases). The CDR3 loop spans 15 amino acids. Germline V CDR1 and CDR2: MNHEY, SMNVEV (reference sequence). V was clipped by 5 bases and J by 8 bases, with 21 bases between them. In nucleotides, the CDR3 is TGTGCCAGCAGTAAAGCAGCTTTGATCGGACAGGAAGCTTTCTTT. Its protein is CASSKAALIGQEAFF.

This clone was seen once. The genes are TRBV21-1 and TRBJ2-3; the table assigns TRBD2, which was not confirmed against the DNA. TRBV21-1 corresponds to a pseudogene. This CDR3 region has 18 residues. CDR3 residues: CASSKVGLAVSSTDTQYF. Written as DNA, the CDR3 is TGTGCCAGCAGCAAAGTGGGACTAGCGGTATCTAGCACAGATACGCAGTATTTT.

The chain employs TRBV5-1 and TRBJ2-4; 8 nucleotides line up with TRBD2. V dropped 2 bases and J dropped 5; count of bases not matched to a gene: 6. Germline CDR1 and CDR2: SGHRS and YFSETQ. The CDR3 has 15 amino acids. CDR3 amino acids: CASSFFGGAENIQYF. The CDR3 region has the DNA TGCGCCAGCAGCTTCTTCGGGGGGGCGGAAAACATTCAGTACTTC.

The rearrangement uses TRBV5-1 and TRBJ1-4; no firm D call. The CDR3 totals 13 residues. V was shortened by 4 bases and J by 8 bases, with 12 bases between the two germline ends. The germline V gene encodes CDR1 SGHRS and CDR2 YFSETQ. CDR3: CASSGEAGEKLFF. The CDR3 nucleotides are TGCGCCAGCAGCGGCGAGGCGGGAGAAAAACTGTTTTTT.

The V and J genes are TRBV11-1 and TRBJ1-2; perhaps TRBD1 as D (5 bases). V was shortened by 5 bases and J by 4 bases, with 20 bases between the two germline ends. CDR1 and CDR2 (germline): SGHAT, FQDESV (reference sequence). The CDR3 spans 16 residues. CDR3 sequence: CASSPWGRDDGYGYTF. DNA of the CDR3: TGTGCCAGCAGCCCCTGGGGCAGGGACGATGGCTATGGCTACACCTTC.

V usage is TRBV19 and J usage is TRBJ2-7; no definite D call. The germline gives CDR1 LNHDA, CDR2 SQIVND (reference sequence). Deletions cut 4 bases from V and 2 bases from J, with 6 bases between. The CDR3 loop spans 12 amino acids. The CDR3 protein is CASSNRAYEQYF. The CDR3 bases are TGTGCCAGTAGTAACAGAGCCTACGAGCAGTACTTC. Using reference TRBV19 and TRBJ2-7 for the parts outside the CDR3, the full variable domain is DGGITQSPKYLFRKEGQNVTLSCEQNLNHDAMYWYRQDPGQGLRLIYYSQIVNDFQKGDIAEGYSVSREKKESFPLTVTSAQKNPTAFYLCASSNRAYEQYFGPGTRLTVT.

In regard to this clone: A read error may produce the germline difference seen at one junction end. CDR3 sequence: CASSQYAATYTEAFF. The CDR3 DNA follows: TGCGCCAGCAGCCAGTACGCCGCTACTTACACTGAAGCTTTCTTT. The V gene is TRBV7-8, the J gene TRBJ1-1; no clear D. Germline V gives CDR1 SGHVS, CDR2 FQNEAQ. CDR3 length: 15 amino acids.

This chain connects TRBV9 to TRBJ2-2, with D possibly matching TRBD1 (5 bases). This CDR3 is 14 amino acids long. Germline CDR1 is SGDLS and CDR2 is YYNGEE. The V end lost 0 bases, the J end lost 7 bases, and 10 bases lay between the germline ends. CDR3 residues: CASSVGGTGGELFF. The CDR3 DNA follows: TGTGCCAGCAGCGTAGGGGGCACCGGCGGGGAGCTGTTTTTT.

V is TRBV5-6 and J is TRBJ2-7; D gene unclear. Trimming pared 3 bases from V and 4 bases from J, leaving 8 bases between. The CDR3 length is 12 residues. The germline V gene has CDR1 SGHDT and CDR2 YYEEEE. As DNA, the CDR3 is TGTGCCAGCAGCTACAACAAGTACGAGCAGTACTTC. It translates to CASSYNKYEQYF. Full variable domain (outside the CDR3, taken from reference TRBV5-6 and TRBJ2-7): DAGVTQSPTHLIKTRGQQVTLRCSPKSGHDTVSWYQQALGQGPQFIFQYYEEEERQRGNFPDRFSGHQFPNYSSELNVNALLLGDSALYLCASSYNKYEQYFGPGTRLTVT.

The rearrangement links TRBV7-7 to TRBJ1-2; the match to TRBD1 covers 7 bases. From germline, CDR1 is SSHAT and CDR2 FNYEAQ (reference sequence). The CDR3 consists of 15 residues. V dropped 2 bases and J dropped 2; count of bases not matched to a gene: 5. DNA of the CDR3: TGTGCCAGCAGCTTATCCGGGACAGCCAACTATGGCTACACCTTC. This gives the protein CASSLSGTANYGYTF.